A single sample gave rise to the 12 T cell receptor beta chains below, sequenced in a study of blood T cell repertoires in COVID-19 (TCRdb year 2020). Receptor amplification or capture employed the immunoSEQ multiplex PCR assay. TCRdb obtained this table from immuneACCESS and retained in-frame rearrangements with V and J assigned. These tables miss some clones; where compared with another copy, unresolved V genes account for less than half of the shortfall, and the remainder is unexplained. Recorded for this sample are fewer than 80,000 clones; about 87% of them occurred a single time. The top ten hold about 9.6% of the sample. The sequencing input was peripheral blood. All receptors come from a human donor in a cohort sampled during active COVID-19.

The rearrangement joins TRBV5-1 to TRBJ2-6; a weak D match, TRBD2 (6 bases). V was pared by 1 base and J by 0 bases, with 11 bases between. This CDR3 is 17 amino acids long. Germline loops: CDR1 SGHRS, CDR2 YFSETQ. CDR3 coding DNA: TGCGCCAGCAGCTTGTCACCGCGGGGCTCTGGGGCCAACGTCCTGACTTTC. Residues: CASSLSPRGSGANVLTF.

The chain carries TRBV14 and TRBJ2-6; D possibly corresponds to TRBD2 (6 bases). This CDR3 has 16 residues. Looked up from germline, CDR1 is SGHDN and CDR2 is FVKESK. Trimming left V 4 bases short and J 4 bases short, with 14 bases between. CDR3 in amino acids: CASSRLRRAGANVLTF. The CDR3 nucleotides read TGTGCCAGCAGCCGACTTCGGAGGGCGGGGGCCAACGTCCTGACTTTC.

The CDR3 DNA is TGTGCCAGTAGGATCCAATCACGGGGGGGACCGACGCAGTATTTT. Protein product: CASRIQSRGGPTQYF. V usage is TRBV19 and J usage is TRBJ2-3; TRBD2 agrees at 8 bases. This CDR3 contains 15 residues. Germline V CDR1 and CDR2: LNHDA, SQIVND (reference sequence). V was clipped by 6 bases and J by 9 bases; unmatched bases: 14.

This sequence joins TRBV27 and TRBJ2-1; 9 bases are a match to TRBD1. Germline V lookup: CDR1 MNHEY, CDR2 SMNVEV (reference sequence). The ends lost 5 bases at V and 13 bases at J; junction bases unmatched: 15. This CDR3 contains 15 residues. The CDR3 loop is CASSPGQGITPEQFF. The DNA for the CDR3 is TGTGCCAGCAGTCCCGGACAGGGGATTACCCCAGAACAGTTCTTC.

This sequence joins TRBV19 and TRBJ1-1; TRBD1 matches at 8 bases. CDR3 length: 14 amino acids. The junction had 7 bases not matched to a gene; V was cut back by 5 bases and J by 5 bases. Germline CDR1 reads LNHDA; CDR2 reads SQIVND (reference sequence). CDR3 in amino acids: CASSADRVRTEAFF. CDR3 in DNA: TGTGCCAGTAGTGCGGACAGGGTGAGGACTGAAGCTTTCTTT.

V gene TRBV5-4 combines with J gene TRBJ2-1, with 11 bases that match TRBD2. The length of the CDR3 is 17 residues. Germline CDR1 SGHNT, CDR2 YYREEE (reference sequence). Trimming cost V 8 bases and J 2 bases; bases outside gene matches: 12. The CDR3 bases are TGTGCCAGTATATCCGGGACTAGCGGCTCTACCTACAATGAGCAGTTCTTC. It codes for CASISGTSGSTYNEQFF.

V is TRBV12-5 and J is TRBJ2-1, with D unclear. Germline V gene sequence: CDR1 LGHNT, CDR2 FRNRAP. The V and J ends lost 5 bases and 3 bases respectively, with 20 bases between them. The CDR3 is made up of 17 amino acids. The CDR3 nucleotides read TGTGCTAGTGGTCCTCCCCGGGTGGGTCGAAACTACAATGAGCAGTTCTTC. This translates into CASGPPRVGRNYNEQFF.

The V gene is TRBV3-1 (or the pseudogene TRBV3-2), the J gene TRBJ2-3, with D possibly being TRBD2 (5 bases). The CDR3 has 17 amino acids. V was trimmed by 7 bases and J by 4 bases, leaving 24 bases between them. The germline V gene encodes CDR1 LGHDT and CDR2 YNNKEL (reference sequence). In nucleotides, the CDR3 is TGTGCCAGCACCCTAACCTGGCCTCGCGGGCCAGCAGATACGCAGTATTTT. This codes for CASTLTWPRGPADTQYF.

This sequence joins TRBV11-2 and TRBJ2-1; TRBD2 aligns across 15 bases. The germline gives CDR1 SGHAT, CDR2 FQNNGV. V was clipped by 5 bases and J by 5 bases; unmatched bases: 4. This CDR3 comprises 16 residues. CDR3 protein: CASSTGTSGRNNEQFF. The CDR3 DNA reads as TGTGCCAGCAGCACCGGGACTAGCGGGAGGAACAATGAGCAGTTCTTC.

V gene TRBV6-5 combines with J gene TRBJ2-7; TRBD1 aligns across 7 bases. Germline CDR1 reads MNHEY; CDR2 reads SVGAGI. The length of the CDR3 is 13 residues. Unmatched junction bases numbered 7, after V lost 6 bases and J lost 5 bases. The CDR3 sequence: CASSKSGTDEQYF. The CDR3 nucleotides read TGTGCCAGCAGCAAATCAGGGACAGACGAGCAGTACTTC.

The chain couples TRBV19 to TRBJ1-2; D unresolved. The germline gives CDR1 LNHDA, CDR2 SQIVND (reference sequence). Deletions cut 6 bases from V and 3 bases from J, with 17 bases between. CDR3 length: 15 amino acids. DNA for the CDR3: TGTGCCAGTAGGGGCGGCGACCCCGGGGACTATGGCTACACCTTC. As protein: CASRGGDPGDYGYTF.

Only one count was recorded for this clone. V usage is TRBV9 and J usage is TRBJ2-3, with D possibly being TRBD2 (7 bases). Trimming removed 0 bases at V and 4 bases at J, with 12 bases between. The CDR3 consists of 15 residues. Germline V gives CDR1 SGDLS, CDR2 YYNGEE. The CDR3 DNA sequence: TGTGCCAGCAGCGTAGGAGGGGGGGCCGCAGATACGCAGTATTTT. Encoded protein: CASSVGGGAADTQYF.